Each of the 14 T cell receptor beta chains below was sequenced from the same sample in a study of prognosis after radiotherapy for stage I lung cancer. CDR3 of TCR beta was amplified from genomic DNA via a two-round multiplex PCR. The first round of PCR was done with primers that matched each TRBV and TRBJ gene. A single record per CDR3 protein comes from TCRdb applying MiXCR to the multiplex PCR reads. The sample gives about 30,000 distinct CDR3 sequences, about a third of which show up once; about 12% is in the top ten. This sample comprised PBMCs, obtained before or after stereotactic body radiation therapy (not recorded which). The receptors stem from a donor at least 50 years old with non-small cell lung cancer.

This clonotype has ten or more counts. This chain connects TRBV7-8 to TRBJ2-7; 8 nucleotides agree with TRBD2. This CDR3 spans 14 amino acids. The J segment lost 4 bases and the V segment lost 3 bases, leaving 5 bases of the junction unmatched. The V gene's germline CDR1 is SGHVS and CDR2 FQNEAQ. In DNA, the CDR3 is TGTGCCAGCAGCTTTCGCAGACTAGCGTACGAGCAGTACTTC. This sequence encodes CASSFRRLAYEQYF. The full variable domain, completed using reference TRBV7-8 and TRBJ2-7, is GAGVSQSPRYKVAKRGQDVALRCDPISGHVSLFWYQQALGQGPEFLTYFQNEAQLDKSGLPSDRFFAERPEGSVSTLKIQRTQQEDSAVYLCASSFRRLAYEQYFGPGTRLTVT.

This clonotype is categorized as large. The V gene is TRBV4-1, the J gene TRBJ1-5, with no clear D. Germline V lookup: CDR1 MGHRA, CDR2 YSYEKL. The CDR3 is 16 residues long. Between the trimmed V and J ends, which lost 0 bases and 0 bases, there was a span of 9 bases. This chain's CDR3 is CASSQERLDSNQPQHF. In DNA form, the CDR3 reads TGCGCCAGCAGCCAAGAGCGGCTTGATAGCAATCAGCCCCAGCATTTT.

This clonotype was recorded at least ten times. The CDR3 region has the DNA TGTGCCAGCAGTTTAATAGTTAACAGAAACACCGGGGAGCTGTTTTTT. This encodes CASSLIVNRNTGELFF. The chain uses TRBV27 and TRBJ2-2; D not certain. Trimming left V 2 bases short and J 2 bases short, with 12 bases between. The CDR3 is 16 amino acids. Germline V lookup: CDR1 MNHEY, CDR2 SMNVEV (reference sequence).

This chain uses TRBV4-1 with TRBJ1-2; no firm D call. The V and J ends lost 4 bases and 8 bases respectively, with 17 bases between them. The CDR3 is 14 amino acids. CDR1 is MGHRA, CDR2 YSYEKL, per germline. The CDR3 loop reads CASSPSEGGRGYTF. The CDR3 coding sequence is TGCGCCAGCAGCCCCTCGGAGGGTGGGCGGGGCTACACCTTC.

This clonotype has ten or more counts. The V gene is TRBV7-2, the J gene TRBJ2-7; TRBD1 might be the D (5 bases). The CDR3 consists of 12 residues. Trimming removed 4 bases from V and 4 bases from J, with 8 bases in between. Germline lookup yields CDR1 SGHTA and CDR2 FQGNSA. This CDR3 is CASSYQGYEQYF. DNA of the CDR3: TGTGCCAGCAGCTATCAGGGATACGAGCAGTACTTC.

In this sample, this clonotype turned up many times. This chain links TRBV25-1 with TRBJ1-2; no clear D gene. The length of the CDR3 is 14 residues. V dropped 1 base and J dropped 7 bases, with 13 bases sitting between them. The V gene's germline CDR1 is MGHDK and CDR2 SYGVNS. For the CDR3, the DNA is TGTGCCAGCAGTGAATGGGGTGAGGTGGGTGGCTACACCTTC. Encoded protein: CASSEWGEVGGYTF.

The sample holds many counts of this clonotype. The chain is built from TRBV5-1 and TRBJ1-4, with TRBD1 matching over 9 bases. The CDR3 consists of 15 residues. The V gene end was trimmed by 4 bases and the J gene end by 4 bases; junction bases not matched to a gene: 5. Looked up from germline, CDR1 is SGHRS and CDR2 is YFSETQ. The CDR3 loop reads CASSGTGGLNEKLFF. In DNA, the CDR3 is TGCGCCAGCAGCGGAACAGGGGGCCTTAATGAAAAACTGTTTTTT.

This clonotype was observed many times. This chain links TRBV5-6 with TRBJ1-5, with D possibly being TRBD1 (5 bases). Per germline, CDR1 SGHDT and CDR2 YYEEEE. Between the trimmed V and J ends, which lost 5 bases and 2 bases, there was a span of 11 bases. This CDR3 has 14 amino acids. The CDR3 spells CASSPGPGNQPQHF. In nucleotides, the CDR3 is TGTGCCAGCAGTCCGGGGCCGGGCAATCAGCCCCAGCATTTT. Filled out from reference TRBV5-6 and TRBJ1-5, the complete variable domain reads DAGVTQSPTHLIKTRGQQVTLRCSPKSGHDTVSWYQQALGQGPQFIFQYYEEEERQRGNFPDRFSGHQFPNYSSELNVNALLLGDSALYLCASSPGPGNQPQHFGDGTRLSIL.

Comments on this clonotype: A read error is possible here, since a much larger clone lies one base away. V usage is TRBV6-1 and J usage is TRBJ2-2, with D maybe TRBD2 (5 bases). V was clipped by 3 bases and J by 7 bases, with 12 bases between them. The CDR3 runs 14 residues. Germline CDR1 is MNHNS and CDR2 is SASEGT. CDR3 amino acids: CASSDGIGDGELFF. The CDR3 region has the DNA TGTGCCAGCAGTGACGGGATCGGCGACGGGGAGCTGTTTTTT.

This clonotype was recorded at least ten times. The V and J genes are TRBV10-3 and TRBJ2-7, with a possible D match to TRBD2 (5 bases). This CDR3 contains 11 residues. Germline values: CDR1 ENHRY, CDR2 SYGVKD. Trimming took off 8 bases at V and 0 bases at J, with 5 bases between the two ends. CDR3 amino acids: CAIGSSYEQYF. In DNA form, the CDR3 reads TGTGCCATCGGGAGCTCCTACGAGCAGTACTTC.

This clonotype was recorded many times. The chain recombines TRBV3-1 with TRBJ2-2; TRBD2 is a possible D gene (7 bases). This CDR3 has 14 residues. Trimming shortened V by 4 bases and J by 4 bases, and 10 bases separated the two germline ends. CDR1 LGHDT and CDR2 YNNKEL come from the germline V gene (reference sequence). The CDR3 nucleotides read TGTGCCAGCAGCCGGGGGGGGCTCACCGGGGAGCTGTTTTTT. It translates to CASSRGGLTGELFF.

In its sample, this clonotype was seen a few times. The chain links TRBV29-1 to TRBJ2-1; either TRBD1 or TRBD2 may supply D (5 bases each). CDR3 length: 11 residues. Trimming removed 7 bases from V and 7 bases from J, with 11 bases in between. CDR1 is SQVTM, CDR2 ANQGSEA, per germline. CDR3 nucleotides: TGCAGCGCTGGGGGAACGAATGAGCAGTTCTTC. Translation: CSAGGTNEQFF.

This clonotype occurred many times. This chain links TRBV10-3 with TRBJ1-1; TRBD1 might be the D (6 bases). V was shortened by 2 bases and J by 7 bases, with 8 bases between the two germline ends. This CDR3 has 12 amino acids. Germline CDR1 reads ENHRY; CDR2 reads SYGVKD. The CDR3 nucleotides read TGTGCCATCAGTGAGAGGGGGAGTGAAGCTTTCTTT. Translated: CAISERGSEAFF.

About this clonotype itself: A read error is the likely source, as a far larger clone sits one nucleotide away. The chain couples TRBV6-5 to TRBJ2-2, with D uncertain. Germline CDR1 MNHEY, CDR2 SVGAGI. This CDR3 region has 18 residues. Deletions cut 5 bases from V and 3 bases from J, with 22 bases between. CDR3 region: CASSDRGKSKNYTGELFF. The CDR3 bases are TGTGCCAGCAGTGATCGAGGCAAGTCCAAAAATTACACCGGGGAGCTGTTTTTT.